These 11 T cell receptor beta chains were all obtained from the same sample, sequenced in a study of T-cell memory formation after mild COVID-19. One entry per CDR3 protein results from TCRdb running MiXCR on the 5' RACE reads. The sample consists of roughly 180,000 distinct CDR3 sequences, approximately 17% of them appearing once. The specimen sequenced was PBMCs or a T cell subset sorted from them (not recorded which). The source is a man younger than 30 who had mild COVID-19 (a few samples of this study predate the infection). Cell type and time point are not known.

This clonotype was seen a few times. In nucleotides, the CDR3 is TGCGCCAGCAGCCAGACAGGGCGAGGAGATACGCAGTATTTT. It yields the protein CASSQTGRGDTQYF. The chain uses TRBV4-3 and TRBJ2-3, with 7 bases lining up with TRBD1. The V segment lost 3 bases and the J segment 5 bases; nucleotides outside the gene matches: 5. The germline V gene has CDR1 LGHNA and CDR2 YSLEER. The CDR3 extends over 14 amino acids.

With respect to this clonotype: The junction does not match germline at one end; this may be a read error. This chain's CDR3 is CATSRDHAPTHF. In DNA, the CDR3 is TGTGCCACCAGCAGAGACCACGCACCCACCCACTTC. The chain couples TRBV15 to TRBJ2-7; the D is unclear. This CDR3 has 12 amino acids. CDR1 LNHNV and CDR2 YYDKDF come from the germline V gene (reference sequence).

This clonotype has a handful of counts. The rearrangement joins TRBV20-1 to TRBJ2-3; possibly TRBD2 for D (5 bases). The V and J ends lost 3 bases and 6 bases respectively, with 13 bases between them. The CDR3 spans 13 residues. In germline, CDR1 is DFQATT, CDR2 SNEGSKA (reference sequence). The CDR3 DNA sequence: TGCAGTGCTAGGGGGAGTGGTACGGATACGCAGTATTTT. Its protein product is CSARGSGTDTQYF.

This clonotype turned up a few times. The CDR3 is CASSRWTSGGETQYF. The CDR3, as DNA: TGTGCCAGCAGCCGATGGACTAGCGGGGGGGAGACCCAGTACTTC. This chain joins TRBV7-2 and TRBJ2-5, with 14 bases that match TRBD2. The germline CDR1 and CDR2 sequences are SGHTA and FQGNSA. J lost 5 bases, V lost 5 bases, and 4 bases had no gene match. The CDR3 extends over 15 amino acids.

This clonotype was counted a few times. The chain combines TRBV11-2 with TRBJ1-1; D not certain. The CDR3 runs to 12 residues. Germline CDR1 reads SGHAT; CDR2 reads FQNNGV. Trimming cost V 2 bases and J 3 bases, with 4 bases left between them. CDR3 nucleotides: TGTGCCAGCAGCTTACCGTACACTGAAGCTTTCTTT. Residues: CASSLPYTEAFF.

This clonotype has a handful of counts. This chain connects TRBV20-1 to TRBJ1-1, with 7 bases matching TRBD1. Germline V CDR1 and CDR2: DFQATT, SNEGSKA (reference sequence). This CDR3 region has 14 residues. J lost 1 base, V lost 5 bases, and 7 bases had no gene match. The CDR3 sequence is CSAPSGTANTEAFF. CDR3 nucleotide sequence: TGCAGTGCTCCCTCCGGGACAGCGAACACTGAAGCTTTCTTT.

This clonotype has a handful of counts. The chain recombines TRBV7-2 with TRBJ2-4; 12 bases fit TRBD2. V shed 2 bases and J 12 bases; nucleotides not matched to a gene: 5. Germline loops: CDR1 SGHTA, CDR2 FQGNSA. The CDR3 sequence is 14 residues long. This chain's CDR3 is CASSLRTSGVYQYF. The CDR3 region has the DNA TGTGCCAGCAGCTTACGGACTAGCGGGGTATATCAGTACTTC.

As regards this clonotype: Sequence at one end of the junction differs from germline and may be a read error. The chain employs TRBV7-2 and TRBJ2-5; D unclear. Germline CDR1 SGHTA, CDR2 FQGNSA. The CDR3 sequence is 13 residues long. CDR3 protein: CASGLRYEETQYF. The CDR3 DNA reads TGTGCCAGCGGCTTACGTTACGAAGAGACCCAGTACTTC.

V and J are TRBV2 and TRBJ2-5; D call uncertain. CDR1 SNHLY and CDR2 FYNNEI come from the germline V gene. This CDR3 region has 11 residues. Trimming took off 8 bases at V and 5 bases at J, with 9 bases between the two ends. CDR3 amino acids: CASYLYETQYF. The CDR3 coding sequence is TGTGCCAGCTACTTATACGAGACCCAGTACTTC.

This chain uses TRBV20-1 with TRBJ1-6; tentatively, D is TRBD1 (5 bases). From germline, CDR1 is DFQATT and CDR2 SNEGSKA (reference sequence). Deletions cut 0 bases from V and 8 bases from J, with 14 bases between. The CDR3 is 15 amino acids. CDR3 in amino acids: CSARDGTRYDSPLHF. As DNA, the CDR3 is TGCAGTGCTAGAGATGGGACTCGTTACGATTCACCCCTCCACTTT.

The chain recombines TRBV12-3 or TRBV12-4 with TRBJ2-3; possible D gene TRBD2, 6 bases. The CDR3 contains 15 residues. With 4 bases removed from V and 3 bases from J, the gap between germline ends came to 14 bases. CDR3 residues: CASSSRGKATDTQYF. In DNA, the CDR3 is TGTGCCAGCAGTTCTCGCGGGAAGGCGACAGATACGCAGTATTTT.